This TCR beta chain emerged from a study of T-cell memory formation after mild COVID-19. This clonotype has just a few counts. This CDR3 is built from 15 residues. Trimming removed 4 bases from V and 7 bases from J; junction bases left unmatched: 7. The germline gives CDR1 MNHEY, CDR2 SVGEGT. TCRdb re-analysed the 5' RACE reads in MiXCR, keeping a single row per CDR3 protein. Counted here are around 250,000 distinct CDR3 sequences, 9.4% occurring once; the ten biggest clones make up around 21%. The chain is built from TRBV6-2 or TRBV6-3 and TRBJ1-6; 7 nucleotides line up with TRBD1. The sequencing input was PBMCs or a T cell subset sorted from them (not recorded which). This TCR was sampled from a man younger than 30 who had mild COVID-19 (a few samples of this study predate the infection). Cell type and time point are not known. CDR3 sequence: CASSSATGWNSPLHF. DNA of the CDR3: TGTGCCAGCAGTTCGGCGACAGGGTGGAATTCACCCCTCCACTTT.